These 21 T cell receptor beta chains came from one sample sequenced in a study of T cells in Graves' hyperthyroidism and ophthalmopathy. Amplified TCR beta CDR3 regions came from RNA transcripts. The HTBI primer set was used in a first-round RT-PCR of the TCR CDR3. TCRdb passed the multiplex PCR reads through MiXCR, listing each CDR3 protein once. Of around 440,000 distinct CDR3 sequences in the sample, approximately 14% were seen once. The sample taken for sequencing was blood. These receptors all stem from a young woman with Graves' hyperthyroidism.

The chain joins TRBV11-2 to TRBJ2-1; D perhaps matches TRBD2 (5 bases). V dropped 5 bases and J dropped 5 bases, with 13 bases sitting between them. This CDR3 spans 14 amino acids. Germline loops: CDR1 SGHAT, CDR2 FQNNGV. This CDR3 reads CASSPPGSDNEQFF. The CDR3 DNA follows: TGTGCCAGCAGCCCACCGGGATCCGACAATGAGCAGTTCTTC.

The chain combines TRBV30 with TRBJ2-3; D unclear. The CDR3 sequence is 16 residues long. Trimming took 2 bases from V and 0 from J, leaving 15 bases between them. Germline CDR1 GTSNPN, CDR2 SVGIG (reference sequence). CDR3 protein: CAWSRRMARSTDTQYF. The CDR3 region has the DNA TGTGCCTGGAGTAGGCGTATGGCTAGAAGCACAGATACGCAGTATTTT.

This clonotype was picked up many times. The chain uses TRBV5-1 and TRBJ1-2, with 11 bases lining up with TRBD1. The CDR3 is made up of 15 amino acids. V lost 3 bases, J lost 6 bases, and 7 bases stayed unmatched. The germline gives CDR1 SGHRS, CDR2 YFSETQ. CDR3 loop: CASSSRTGGPHGYTF. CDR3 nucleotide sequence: TGCGCCAGCAGCTCCCGGACAGGGGGCCCCCATGGCTACACCTTC.

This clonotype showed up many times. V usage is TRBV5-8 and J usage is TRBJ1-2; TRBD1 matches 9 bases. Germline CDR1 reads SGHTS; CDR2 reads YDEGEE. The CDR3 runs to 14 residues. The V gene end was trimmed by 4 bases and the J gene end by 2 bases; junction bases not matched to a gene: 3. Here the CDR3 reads CASSMDRGNYGYTF. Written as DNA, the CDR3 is TGTGCCAGCAGCATGGACAGGGGCAACTATGGCTACACCTTC.

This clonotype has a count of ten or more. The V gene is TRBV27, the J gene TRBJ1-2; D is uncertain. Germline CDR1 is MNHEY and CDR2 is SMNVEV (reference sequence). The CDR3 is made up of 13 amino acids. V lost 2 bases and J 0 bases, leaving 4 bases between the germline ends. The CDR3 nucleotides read TGTGCCAGCAGTTTACGGGCTAACTATGGCTACACCTTC. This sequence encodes CASSLRANYGYTF.

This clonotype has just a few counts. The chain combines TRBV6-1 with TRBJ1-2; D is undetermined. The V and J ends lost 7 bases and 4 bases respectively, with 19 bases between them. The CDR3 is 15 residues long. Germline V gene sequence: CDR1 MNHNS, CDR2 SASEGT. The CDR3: CASTPGYGLRYGYTF. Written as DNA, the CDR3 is TGTGCCAGCACCCCGGGTTACGGGTTGCGCTATGGCTACACCTTC.

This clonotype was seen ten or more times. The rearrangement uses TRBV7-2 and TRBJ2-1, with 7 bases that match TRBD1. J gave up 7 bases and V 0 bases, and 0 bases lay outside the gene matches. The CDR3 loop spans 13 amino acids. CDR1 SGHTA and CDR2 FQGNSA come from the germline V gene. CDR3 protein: CASSLAQGNEQFF. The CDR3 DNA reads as TGTGCCAGCAGCTTAGCACAGGGGAATGAGCAGTTCTTC.

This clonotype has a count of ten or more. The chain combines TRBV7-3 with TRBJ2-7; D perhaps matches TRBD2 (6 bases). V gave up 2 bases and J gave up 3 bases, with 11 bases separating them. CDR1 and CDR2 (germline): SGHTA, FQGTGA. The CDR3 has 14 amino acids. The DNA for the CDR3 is TGTGCCAGCAGCTTACGGCGGGATGGCTACGAGCAGTACTTC. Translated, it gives CASSLRRDGYEQYF.

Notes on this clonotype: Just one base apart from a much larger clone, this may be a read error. The DNA of the CDR3 is TGCAGTGCCCGACTACTAACGAGCTCCTACGAGCAGTGCTTC. Encoded protein: CSARLLTSSYEQCF. This rearrangement joins TRBV20-1 to TRBJ2-7, with a weak D call TRBD2 (5 bases). CDR3 size: 14 residues. Germline V CDR1 and CDR2: DFQATT, SNEGSKA (reference sequence).

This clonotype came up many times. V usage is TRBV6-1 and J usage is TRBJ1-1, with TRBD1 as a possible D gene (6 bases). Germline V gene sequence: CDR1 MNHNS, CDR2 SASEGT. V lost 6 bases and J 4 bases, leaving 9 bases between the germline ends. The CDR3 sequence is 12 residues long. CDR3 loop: CASRRGGTEAFF. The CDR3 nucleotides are TGTGCCAGCAGGCGAGGGGGCACTGAAGCTTTCTTT.

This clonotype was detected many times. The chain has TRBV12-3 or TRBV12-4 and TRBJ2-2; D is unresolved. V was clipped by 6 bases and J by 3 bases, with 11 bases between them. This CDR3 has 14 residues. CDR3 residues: CASRTSGYTGELFF. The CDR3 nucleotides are TGTGCCAGCAGGACCTCAGGATACACCGGGGAGCTGTTTTTT.

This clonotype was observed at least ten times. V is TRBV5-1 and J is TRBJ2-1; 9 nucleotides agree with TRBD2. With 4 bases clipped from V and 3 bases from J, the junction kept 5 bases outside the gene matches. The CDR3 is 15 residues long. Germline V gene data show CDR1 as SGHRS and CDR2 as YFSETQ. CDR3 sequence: CASSPLAGVYNEQFF. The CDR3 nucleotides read TGCGCCAGCAGCCCCTTAGCGGGAGTCTACAATGAGCAGTTCTTC. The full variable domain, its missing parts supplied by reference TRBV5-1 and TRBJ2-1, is KAGVTQTPRYLIKTRGQQVTLSCSPISGHRSVSWYQQTPGQGLQFLFEYFSETQRNKGNFPGRFSGRQFSNSRSEMNVSTLELGDSALYLCASSPLAGVYNEQFFGPGTRLTVL.

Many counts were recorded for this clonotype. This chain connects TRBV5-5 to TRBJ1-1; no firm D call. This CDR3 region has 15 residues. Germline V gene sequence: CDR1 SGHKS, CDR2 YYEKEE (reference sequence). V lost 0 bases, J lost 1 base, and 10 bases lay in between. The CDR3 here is CASSLGNRANTEAFF. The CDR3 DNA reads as TGTGCCAGCAGCTTGGGGAACCGGGCGAACACTGAAGCTTTCTTT.

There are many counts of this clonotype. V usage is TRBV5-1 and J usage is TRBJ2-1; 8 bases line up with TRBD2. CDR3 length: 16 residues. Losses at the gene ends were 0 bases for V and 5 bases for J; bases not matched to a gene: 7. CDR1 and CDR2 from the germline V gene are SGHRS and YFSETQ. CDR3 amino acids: CASSLDSGVSNNEQFF. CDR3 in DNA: TGCGCCAGCAGCTTGGATAGCGGGGTTTCAAACAATGAGCAGTTCTTC.

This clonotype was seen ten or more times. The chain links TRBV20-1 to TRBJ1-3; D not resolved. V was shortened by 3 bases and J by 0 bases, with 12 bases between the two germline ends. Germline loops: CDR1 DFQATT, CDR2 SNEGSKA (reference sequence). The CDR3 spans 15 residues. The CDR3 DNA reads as TGCAGTGCTAGCGCGGGAAGTCCCTCTGGAAACACCATATATTTT. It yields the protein CSASAGSPSGNTIYF.

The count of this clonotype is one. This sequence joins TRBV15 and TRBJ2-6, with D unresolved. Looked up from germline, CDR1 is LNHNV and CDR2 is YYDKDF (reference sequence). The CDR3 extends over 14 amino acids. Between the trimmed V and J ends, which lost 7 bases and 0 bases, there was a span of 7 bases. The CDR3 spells CATNKDSGANVLTF. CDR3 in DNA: TGTGCCACCAACAAGGACTCTGGGGCCAACGTCCTGACTTTC.

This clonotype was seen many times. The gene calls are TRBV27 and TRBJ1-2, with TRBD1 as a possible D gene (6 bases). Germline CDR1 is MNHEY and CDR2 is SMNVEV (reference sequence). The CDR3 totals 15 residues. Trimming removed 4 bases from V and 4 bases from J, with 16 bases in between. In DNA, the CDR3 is TGTGCCAGCAGTTCTACAGGGAGAGGAGGCTATGGCTACACCTTC. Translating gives CASSSTGRGGYGYTF.

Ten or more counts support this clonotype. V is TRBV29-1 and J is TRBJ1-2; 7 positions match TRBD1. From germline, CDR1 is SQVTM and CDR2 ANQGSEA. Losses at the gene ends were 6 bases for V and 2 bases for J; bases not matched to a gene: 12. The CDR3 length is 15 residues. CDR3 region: CSVNRGTEPNYGYTF. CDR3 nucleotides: TGCAGCGTAAACAGGGGAACCGAGCCGAACTATGGCTACACCTTC.

CDR3 region: CAWSLTSGREAFF. CDR3 DNA sequence: TGTGCCTGGAGTCTGACTAGCGGGAGGGAGGCGTTCTTC. J is TRBJ2-1 and V is TRBV30, with 14 nucleotides matching TRBD2. Per germline, CDR1 GTSNPN and CDR2 SVGIG (reference sequence). The CDR3 is 13 residues long. The V and J ends lost 2 bases and 15 bases, in that order; junction bases with no gene match: 6.

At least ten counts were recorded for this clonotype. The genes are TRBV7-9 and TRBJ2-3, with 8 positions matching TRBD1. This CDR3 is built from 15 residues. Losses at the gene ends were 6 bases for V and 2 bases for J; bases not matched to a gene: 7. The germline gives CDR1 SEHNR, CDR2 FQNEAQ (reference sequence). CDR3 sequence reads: CASSVTGGFTDTQYF. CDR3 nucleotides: TGTGCCAGCAGTGTTACAGGGGGATTCACAGATACGCAGTATTTT.

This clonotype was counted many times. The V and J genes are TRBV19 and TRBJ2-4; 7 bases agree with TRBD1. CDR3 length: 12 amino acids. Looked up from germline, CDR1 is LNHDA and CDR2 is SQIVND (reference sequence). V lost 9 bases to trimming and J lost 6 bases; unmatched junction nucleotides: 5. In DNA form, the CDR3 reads TGTGCCAGCTCCGGGACAGCAAACATTCAGTACTTC. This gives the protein CASSGTANIQYF.